The 18 T cell receptor beta chains reported below all come from one sample, sequenced in a study of shared clonotypes between healthy human individuals. Only in-frame clones appear in the TCRdb table, and some are missing; sequencing was by immunoSEQ multiplex PCR. The sample consists of roughly 1,100,000 clones, about three quarters of them appearing once. Source material: memory CD4+ T cells sorted from blood. Indicated subset: CD45RA-negative fraction. These receptors originate from a man younger than 30 in good health.

The chain employs TRBV18 and TRBJ1-4; D is unclear. The CDR3 loop spans 13 amino acids. CDR1 KGHSH and CDR2 LQKENI come from the germline V gene. V was clipped by 0 bases and J by 7 bases, with 6 bases between them. The CDR3 reads CASSPPNSEKLFF. The CDR3, as DNA: TGTGCCAGCTCACCACCGAACAGTGAAAAACTGTTTTTT.

A single count supports this clone. This chain uses TRBV6-5 with TRBJ1-1; D is uncertain. This CDR3 contains 13 residues. CDR1 is MNHEY, CDR2 SVGAGI, per germline. The V end lost 8 bases, the J end lost 4 bases, and 14 bases lay between the germline ends. The CDR3 sequence is CASQLIGGTEAFF. The CDR3 nucleotides read TGTGCCAGCCAGTTAATAGGTGGCACTGAAGCTTTCTTT.

The V gene is TRBV19, the J gene TRBJ1-4, with 9 bases aligning to TRBD1. Germline V lookup: CDR1 LNHDA, CDR2 SQIVND (reference sequence). Trimming removed 6 bases from V and 7 bases from J; junction bases left unmatched: 6. This CDR3 spans 14 amino acids. This CDR3 is CASSSGTGSEKLFF. The CDR3 DNA is TGTGCCAGTAGCTCCGGGACAGGGAGTGAAAAACTGTTTTTT.

V is TRBV5-6 and J is TRBJ2-5, with 14 bases aligning to TRBD2. The germline gives CDR1 SGHDT, CDR2 YYEEEE. The length of the CDR3 is 17 residues. J gave up 5 bases and V 4 bases, and 10 bases lay outside the gene matches. CDR3 coding DNA: TGTGCCAGCAGCGATGGGACTAGCGGGAGTGTAAAGGAGACCCAGTACTTC. As protein: CASSDGTSGSVKETQYF.

V gene TRBV6-1 combines with J gene TRBJ1-6; D possibly corresponds to TRBD1 (6 bases). Trimming pared 7 bases from V and 5 bases from J, leaving 15 bases between. CDR1 and CDR2 from the germline V gene are MNHNS and SASEGT. This CDR3 region has 15 residues. CDR3 protein: CASTQTGTNNSPLHF. CDR3 DNA: TGTGCCAGCACCCAGACAGGCACAAATAATTCACCCCTCCACTTT.

V gene TRBV18 combines with J gene TRBJ2-5; D not certain. The V gene lost 0 bases and the J gene lost 0 bases, with 8 bases spanning the gap. Germline lookup yields CDR1 KGHSH and CDR2 LQKENI. The CDR3 contains 15 residues. CDR3 amino acids: CASSPPGQNQETQYF. The CDR3 DNA reads as TGTGCCAGCTCACCACCCGGGCAGAACCAAGAGACCCAGTACTTC.

This sequence joins TRBV27 and TRBJ2-7; D remains ambiguous. Germline V gene sequence: CDR1 MNHEY, CDR2 SMNVEV (reference sequence). Trimming left V 5 bases short and J 4 bases short, with 15 bases between. CDR3 length: 14 amino acids. CDR3 in DNA: TGTGCCAGCAGTGTAGGCCCCCTTTTGTACGAGCAGTACTTC. Translating it yields CASSVGPLLYEQYF.

This sequence joins TRBV5-6 and TRBJ2-7, with 11 bases fitting TRBD2. Germline CDR1 is SGHDT and CDR2 is YYEEEE. The CDR3 loop spans 16 amino acids. V was pared by 5 bases and J by 4 bases, with 11 bases of the junction left unmatched. The CDR3 coding sequence is TGTGCCAGCAGTGGGTTTTTAGGACTAGCGGGTTACGAGCAGTACTTC. The encoded protein is CASSGFLGLAGYEQYF.

The chain links TRBV7-3 to TRBJ1-6, with D perhaps TRBD1 (6 bases). The germline CDR1 and CDR2 sequences are SGHTA and FQGTGA. This CDR3 is 14 amino acids long. Deletions cut 2 bases from V and 11 bases from J, with 13 bases between. In DNA, the CDR3 is TGTGCCAGCAGCTTATCCGGACAGAGTACACCCCTCCACTTT. Protein sequence: CASSLSGQSTPLHF. Full variable domain (outside the CDR3, taken from reference TRBV7-3 and TRBJ1-6): GAGVSQTPSNKVTEKGKYVELRCDPISGHTALYWYRQSLGQGPEFLIYFQGTGAADDSGLPNDRFFAVRPEGSVSTLKIQRTERGDSAVYLCASSLSGQSTPLHFGNGTRLTVT.

This chain joins TRBV9 and TRBJ2-2; TRBD2 aligns across 7 bases. The CDR3 totals 14 residues. Losses at the gene ends were 4 bases for V and 7 bases for J; bases not matched to a gene: 7. Germline-derived CDR1 and CDR2 are SGDLS and YYNGEE. The CDR3 DNA sequence: TGTGCCAGCAGCCTAAGACTAGCTATCGGGGAGCTGTTTTTT. It translates to CASSLRLAIGELFF.

The rearrangement joins TRBV18 to TRBJ2-7; D assignment may be TRBD1 or TRBD2 (5 bases each). This CDR3 has 13 amino acids. Germline V gene lookup returns CDR1 KGHSH and CDR2 LQKENI. V shed 3 bases and J shed 6 bases, with 12 bases lying between them. The CDR3 is CASSPVGASEQYF. In DNA form, the CDR3 reads TGTGCCAGCTCACCGGTCGGGGCCTCCGAGCAGTACTTC. Full variable domain (missing parts from reference TRBV18 and TRBJ2-7): NAGVMQNPRHLVRRRGQEARLRCSPMKGHSHVYWYRQLPEEGLKFMVYLQKENIIDESGMPKERFSAEFPKEGPSILRIQQVVRGDSAAYFCASSPVGASEQYFGPGTRLTVT.

V gene TRBV27 combines with J gene TRBJ1-4; D is perhaps TRBD1 (5 bases). Trimming took off 5 bases at V and 7 bases at J, with 11 bases between the two ends. Germline CDR1 MNHEY, CDR2 SMNVEV (reference sequence). This CDR3 contains 13 residues. In DNA, the CDR3 is TGTGCCAGCAGTCCCCAGGGCCGTGAAAAACTGTTTTTT. Protein product: CASSPQGREKLFF. Combining the CDR3 with reference TRBV27 and TRBJ1-4 gives the whole variable domain EAQVTQNPRYLITVTGKKLTVTCSQNMNHEYMSWYRQDPGLGLRQIYYSMNVEVTDKGDVPEGYKVSRKEKRNFPLILESPSPNQTSLYFCASSPQGREKLFFGSGTQLSVL.

This clone occurred a few times. V and J are TRBV27 and TRBJ1-4; 10 bases match TRBD1. Per the germline V gene, CDR1 is MNHEY and CDR2 is SMNVEV (reference sequence). This CDR3 has 18 residues. V dropped 6 bases and J dropped 3; count of bases not matched to a gene: 13. The CDR3 DNA sequence: TGTGCCAGCAGGACCGGGACAGGGGCCTCCGGGGCTAATGAAAAACTGTTTTTT. Its protein is CASRTGTGASGANEKLFF.

The chain has TRBV11-3 and TRBJ2-3, with TRBD2 matching over 7 bases. J gave up 6 bases and V 5 bases, and 11 bases lay outside the gene matches. Per germline, CDR1 SGHNT and CDR2 YENEEA. The CDR3 runs 15 residues. CDR3 sequence reads: CASSVGGYGGDTQYF. CDR3 nucleotide sequence: TGTGCCAGCAGCGTCGGGGGGTATGGAGGTGATACGCAGTATTTT. The full variable domain, with the rest looked up from reference TRBV11-3 and TRBJ2-3, is EAGVVQSPRYKIIEKKQPVAFWCNPISGHNTLYWYLQNLGQGPELLIRYENEEAVDDSQLPKDRFSAERLKGVDSTLKIQPAELGDSAVYLCASSVGGYGGDTQYFGPGTRLTVL.

This chain links TRBV27 with TRBJ1-6; D possibly corresponds to TRBD1 (6 bases). CDR1 is MNHEY and CDR2 is SMNVEV in the germline V gene (reference sequence). V lost 3 bases and J 8 bases, leaving 14 bases between the germline ends. This CDR3 comprises 15 residues. CDR3 nucleotide sequence: TGTGCCAGCAGTTTTCTACAGGGAGGTGATTCACCCCTCCACTTT. Amino acids: CASSFLQGGDSPLHF.

The chain joins TRBV7-9 to TRBJ1-1; maybe TRBD1 (5 bases). Between the trimmed V and J ends, which lost 1 base and 5 bases, there was a span of 17 bases. The germline gives CDR1 SEHNR, CDR2 FQNEAQ (reference sequence). This CDR3 has 16 amino acids. CDR3 loop: CASSLDGWQGWTEAFF. The CDR3 bases are TGTGCCAGCAGCTTAGATGGGTGGCAGGGCTGGACTGAAGCTTTCTTT.

This chain links TRBV7-6 with TRBJ2-1; D is unresolved. The length of the CDR3 is 12 residues. With 5 bases removed from V and 7 bases from J, the gap between germline ends came to 9 bases. In germline, CDR1 is SGHVS, CDR2 FNYEAQ. CDR3 sequence: CASSLNSNEQFF. The CDR3 DNA follows: TGTGCCAGCAGCCTAAACTCGAATGAGCAGTTCTTC.

This chain joins TRBV2 and TRBJ2-7, with TRBD1 as a possible D gene (6 bases). CDR1 and CDR2 from the germline V gene are SNHLY and FYNNEI. Trimming removed 7 bases from V and 2 bases from J, with 15 bases in between. The CDR3 is 14 residues long. The CDR3 region is CASNLQGETYEQYF. CDR3 nucleotide sequence: TGTGCCAGCAACCTACAGGGTGAAACCTACGAGCAGTACTTC.